The sample holds many counts of the clone carrying this TCR beta chain. Its antigen remains unidentified. The authors ran a second PCR of roughly 6 to 12 cycles using a sample-barcoded 5' primer and a J-beta primer mix. Using its own MiXCR run on the 5' RACE reads, TCRdb lists one record per CDR3 protein. The data show about 1.6 million distinct CDR3 sequences, roughly 32% seen once. The record originates from a study of blood T cells in healthy people across ages. V was cut by 1 base and J by 6 bases, with 16 bases left in between. The CDR3 has 16 amino acids. In germline, CDR1 is SGHTA, CDR2 FQGNSA. General observations from the study: In the absence of known donor CMV status, changes in expanded clonotypes were possibly confounded. Age advanced and TCR beta diversity per million T cells fell, roughly linearly.

The chain has TRBV7-2 and TRBJ2-1, with TRBD1 as a possible D gene (5 bases). The TCR sequence derives from a woman in her thirties in good health. Sequencing was carried out using blood. Here the CDR3 reads CASSLGGLRIGNEQFF. Written as DNA, the CDR3 is TGTGCCAGCAGCTTAGGGGGCCTAAGGATTGGCAATGAGCAGTTCTTC.